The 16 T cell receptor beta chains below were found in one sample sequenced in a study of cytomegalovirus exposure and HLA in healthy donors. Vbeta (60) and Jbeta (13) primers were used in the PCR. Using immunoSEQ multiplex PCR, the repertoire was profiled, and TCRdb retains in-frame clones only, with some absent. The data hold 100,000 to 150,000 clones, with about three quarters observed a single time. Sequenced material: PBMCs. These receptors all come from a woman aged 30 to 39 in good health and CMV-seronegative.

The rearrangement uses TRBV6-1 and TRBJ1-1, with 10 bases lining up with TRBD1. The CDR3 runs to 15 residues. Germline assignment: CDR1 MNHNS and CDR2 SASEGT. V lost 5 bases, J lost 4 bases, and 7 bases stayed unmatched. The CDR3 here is CASSTRDRGATEAFF. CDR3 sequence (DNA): TGTGCCAGCAGTACCCGGGACAGGGGAGCCACTGAAGCTTTCTTT.

The CDR3 coding sequence is TGCGCCAGCACCTGGGGTTCTTGGGGGGGGAATGAGCAGTTCTTC. Translating it yields CASTWGSWGGNEQFF. The chain has TRBV5-1 and TRBJ2-1; 7 nucleotides agree with TRBD2. The CDR3 sequence is 15 residues long. Trimming cost V 6 bases and J 7 bases; bases outside gene matches: 13. Germline CDR1 is SGHRS and CDR2 is YFSETQ.

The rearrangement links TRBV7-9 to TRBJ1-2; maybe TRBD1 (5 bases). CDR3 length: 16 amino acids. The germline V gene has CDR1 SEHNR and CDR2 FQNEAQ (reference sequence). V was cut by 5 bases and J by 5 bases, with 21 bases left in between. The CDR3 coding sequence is TGTGCCAGCAGCCCCTCTGGTCTGGACAACGCTTATGGCTACACCTTC. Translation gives CASSPSGLDNAYGYTF.

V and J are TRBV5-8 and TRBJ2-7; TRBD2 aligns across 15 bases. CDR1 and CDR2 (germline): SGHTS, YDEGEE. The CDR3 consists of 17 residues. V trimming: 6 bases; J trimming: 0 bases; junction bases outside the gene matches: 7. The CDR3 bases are TGTGCCAGCACTAGGGGGACTAGCGGGAGGAGCTCCTACGAGCAGTACTTC. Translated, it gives CASTRGTSGRSSYEQYF.

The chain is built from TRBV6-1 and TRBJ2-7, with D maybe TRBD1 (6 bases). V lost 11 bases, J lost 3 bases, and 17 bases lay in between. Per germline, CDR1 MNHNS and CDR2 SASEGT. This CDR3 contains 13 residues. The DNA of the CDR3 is TGTGCCGTCAAAAAGGGACATCTCTACGAGCAGTACTTC. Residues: CAVKKGHLYEQYF.

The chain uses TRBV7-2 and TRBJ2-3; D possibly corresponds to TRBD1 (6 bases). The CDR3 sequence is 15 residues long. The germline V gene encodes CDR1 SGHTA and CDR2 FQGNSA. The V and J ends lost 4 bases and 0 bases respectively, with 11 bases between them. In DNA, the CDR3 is TGTGCCAGCAGCTCTGGACAGACTAGCACAGATACGCAGTATTTT. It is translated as CASSSGQTSTDTQYF.

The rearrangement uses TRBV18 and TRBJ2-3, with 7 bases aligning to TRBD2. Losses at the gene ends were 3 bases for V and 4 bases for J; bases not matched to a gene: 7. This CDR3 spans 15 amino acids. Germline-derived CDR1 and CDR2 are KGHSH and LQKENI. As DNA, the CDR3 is TGTGCCAGCTCACCTGGACTAGGTCCTTCAGATACGCAGTATTTT. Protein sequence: CASSPGLGPSDTQYF.

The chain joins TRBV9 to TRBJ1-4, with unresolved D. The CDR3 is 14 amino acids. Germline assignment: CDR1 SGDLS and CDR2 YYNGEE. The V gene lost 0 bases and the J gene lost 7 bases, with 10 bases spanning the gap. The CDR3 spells CASSVGAAGEKLFF. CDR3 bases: TGTGCCAGCAGCGTAGGAGCTGCCGGTGAAAAACTGTTTTTT.

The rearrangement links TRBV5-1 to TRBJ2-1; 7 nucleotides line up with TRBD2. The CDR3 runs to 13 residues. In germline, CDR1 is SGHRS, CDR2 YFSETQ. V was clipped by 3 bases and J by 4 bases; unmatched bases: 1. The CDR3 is CASSWGLYNEQFF. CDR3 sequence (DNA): TGCGCCAGCAGCTGGGGACTATACAATGAGCAGTTCTTC.

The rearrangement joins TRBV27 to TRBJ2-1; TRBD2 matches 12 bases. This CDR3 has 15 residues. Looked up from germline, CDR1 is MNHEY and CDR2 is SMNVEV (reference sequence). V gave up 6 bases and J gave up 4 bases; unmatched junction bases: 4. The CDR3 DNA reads TGTGCCAGCAGGGGCCTAGCGGGAGGGTACAATGAGCAGTTCTTC. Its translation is CASRGLAGGYNEQFF.

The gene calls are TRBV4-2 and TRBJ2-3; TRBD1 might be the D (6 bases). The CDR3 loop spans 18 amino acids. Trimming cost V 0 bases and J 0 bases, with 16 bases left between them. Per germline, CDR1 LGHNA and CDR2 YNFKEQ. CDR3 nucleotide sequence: TGTGCCAGCAGCCAAGAGGGGACCCAGGGGAGTAGCACAGATACGCAGTATTTT. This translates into CASSQEGTQGSSTDTQYF.

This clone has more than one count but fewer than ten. DNA of the CDR3: TGCGCCAGCAGCTTACAGGGGACGAACACTGAAGCTTTCTTT. Its protein product is CASSLQGTNTEAFF. The chain joins TRBV5-1 to TRBJ1-1; 7 bases fit TRBD1. The CDR3 extends over 14 amino acids. CDR1 SGHRS and CDR2 YFSETQ come from the germline V gene. Trimming took 2 bases from V and 1 from J; bases not matched to a gene: 2.

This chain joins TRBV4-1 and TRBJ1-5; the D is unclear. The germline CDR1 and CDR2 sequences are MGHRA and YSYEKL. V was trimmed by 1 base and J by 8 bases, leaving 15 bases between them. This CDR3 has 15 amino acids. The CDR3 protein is CASSQGTGFGEPQHF. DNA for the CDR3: TGCGCCAGCAGCCAAGGGACGGGCTTCGGGGAGCCCCAGCATTTT.

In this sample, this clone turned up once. CDR3 nucleotide sequence: TGTGCCTGGAGACAACCCACATGGACAGATGCCTACGAGCAGTACTTC. This codes for CAWRQPTWTDAYEQYF. The genes are TRBV30 and TRBJ2-7; TRBD1 might be the D (6 bases). V was shortened by 3 bases and J by 2 bases, with 20 bases between the two germline ends. Germline CDR1 reads GTSNPN; CDR2 reads SVGIG (reference sequence). The CDR3 contains 16 residues.

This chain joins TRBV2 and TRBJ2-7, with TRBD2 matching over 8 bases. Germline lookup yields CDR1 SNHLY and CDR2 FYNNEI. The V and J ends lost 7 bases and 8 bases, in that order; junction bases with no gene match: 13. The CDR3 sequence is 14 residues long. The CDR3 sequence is CASILAATLLKQYF. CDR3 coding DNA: TGTGCCAGCATACTAGCGGCCACTCTTCTTAAGCAGTACTTC.

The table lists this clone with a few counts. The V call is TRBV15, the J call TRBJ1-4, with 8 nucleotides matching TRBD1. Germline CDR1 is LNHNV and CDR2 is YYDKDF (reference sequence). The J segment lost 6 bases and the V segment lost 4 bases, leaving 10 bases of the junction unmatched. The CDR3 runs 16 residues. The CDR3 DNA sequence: TGTGCCACCAGCAAATTGACCGGACAGGGCGATGAAAAACTGTTTTTT. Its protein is CATSKLTGQGDEKLFF.